This TCR beta chain was recovered during a study of CD8 T cells in ankylosing spondylitis. TCRdb re-analysed the 5' RACE reads in MiXCR, keeping a single row per CDR3 protein. The table records some 26,000 distinct CDR3 sequences, 17% of them present only once. Per germline, CDR1 MNHEY and CDR2 SVGEGT. Trimming left V 4 bases short and J 6 bases short, with 12 bases between. CDR3 length equals 13 residues. The table lists this clonotype with many counts. Sequenced material: blood. This receptor was taken from a male donor with ankylosing spondylitis or in good health (not recorded which). The chain recombines TRBV6-2 or TRBV6-3 with TRBJ1-1; D is ambiguous. CDR3 protein: CASSLGDTSEAFF. In DNA form, the CDR3 reads TGTGCCAGCAGTTTGGGCGACACGTCTGAAGCTTTCTTT.